This T cell receptor (beta chain) was identified in a study of shared clonotypes between healthy human individuals. Study-wide results and limits: Only blood was sampled; tissue repertoires likely differ.

Losses at the gene ends were 5 bases for V and 6 bases for J; bases not matched to a gene: 6. The CDR3 extends over 14 amino acids. Germline V CDR1 and CDR2: SNHLY, FYNNEI. A split of CD4+ cells into CD45RA+ naive and CD45RA-negative memory subsets was performed. Of note for this clone: Its antigen remains unidentified.

The assay was run at deep level. The method was immunoSEQ multiplex PCR; TCRdb's version includes in-frame clones alone and lacks a portion of them. The repertoire holds about 2.4 million clones, with 90% to 95% as singletons. This clonotype was sampled from a man in his late teens or twenties in good health. Sequenced: naive CD4+ T cells sorted from blood. Subset denoted: CD45RA+ positively selected. V is TRBV2 and J is TRBJ2-2; 7 nucleotides agree with TRBD1. The CDR3, as DNA: TGTGCCAGCAGTCGGACAGGCTCCCCCGGGGAGCTGTTTTTT. Amino acid sequence: CASSRTGSPGELFF. Based on the CDR3 plus reference TRBV2 and TRBJ2-2, the full variable domain is EPEVTQTPSHQVTQMGQEVILRCVPISNHLYFYWYRQILGQKVEFLVSFYNNEISEKSEIFDDQFSVERPDGSNFTLKIRSTKLEDSAMYFCASSRTGSPGELFFGEGSRLTVL.